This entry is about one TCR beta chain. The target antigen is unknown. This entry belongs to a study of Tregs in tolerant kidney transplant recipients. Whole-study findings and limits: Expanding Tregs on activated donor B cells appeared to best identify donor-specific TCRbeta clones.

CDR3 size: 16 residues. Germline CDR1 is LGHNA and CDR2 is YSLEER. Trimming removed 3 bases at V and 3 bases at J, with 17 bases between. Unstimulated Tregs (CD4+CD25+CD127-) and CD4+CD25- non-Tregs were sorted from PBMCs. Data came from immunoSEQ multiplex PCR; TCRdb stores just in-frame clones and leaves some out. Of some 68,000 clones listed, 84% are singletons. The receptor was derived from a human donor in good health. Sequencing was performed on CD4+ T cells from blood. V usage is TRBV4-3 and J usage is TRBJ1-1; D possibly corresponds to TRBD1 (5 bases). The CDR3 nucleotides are TGCGCCAGCAGCCAGAGCCTAAGGGGAGCGTACACTGAAGCTTTCTTT. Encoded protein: CASSQSLRGAYTEAFF.